The T cell receptor (beta chain) under discussion was sequenced for a study of blood T cell repertoires in COVID-19. Study-level background: The origin of the acute and convalescent COVID-19 samples was the United States, Italy and Spain. Nucleic acid was either cDNA or gDNA, and it came from T cells, B-cell-depleted T cells, or PBMCs.

In the authors' workflow: Reference gene primer amplification gave nucleated cell count estimates. Profiling relied on immunoSEQ multiplex PCR, and the TCRdb table lists in-frame clones only, not all of them. Clone size and V and J calls were adopted from that table, with D and trimming inferred from the DNA. The sample yields 270,000 or so clones, approximately 77% seen once. Material: peripheral blood. The origin of this receptor is a woman under 30 with acute or convalescent COVID-19.

CDR3 in amino acids: CASFGGIYRDRDYGYTF. The DNA of the CDR3 is TGTGCCAGCTTCGGGGGGATTTACCGGGACAGGGACTATGGCTACACCTTC. The chain employs TRBV19 and TRBJ1-2, with TRBD1 identical over 9 bases. The V and J ends lost 9 bases and 3 bases, in that order; junction bases with no gene match: 17. The CDR3 runs 17 residues. Germline V gene lookup returns CDR1 LNHDA and CDR2 SQIVND (reference sequence).